The 5 T cell receptor beta chains in this list originate from one sample, sequenced in a study of T cells in Graves' hyperthyroidism and ophthalmopathy (dated by TCRdb to between 2018 and 2020). Preparation of the library involved multiplex PCR. The data were produced on an Illumina HiSeq 2000. The TCR beta CDR3 regions were amplified from RNA transcripts. For the first round of RT-PCR on the TCR CDR3, the HTBI primer set was used together with the Qiagen OneStep RT-PCR kit. Through fastp at Q25 and MiXCR, TCRdb rebuilt clones from the public reads, retaining in-frame beta chains. Rows are unified per CDR3 protein, each entry keeping the most common DNA and genes. The sample yields about 560,000 distinct CDR3 sequences; 16% were counted once. The ten largest make up under 20% of the sample. Source material: blood. These receptors were taken from a woman aged 18-30 years with Graves' hyperthyroidism.

The gene calls are TRBV6-1 and TRBJ2-5, with D perhaps TRBD1 or TRBD2 (6 bases each). The CDR3 is 9 residues long. Trimming stripped 8 bases from V and 13 bases from J, with 11 bases between. CDR1 and CDR2 (germline): MNHNS, SASEGT. The CDR3 region is CASRGGGYF. The CDR3 DNA follows: TGTGCCAGCCGAGGGGGAGGGTACTTC.

The chain recombines TRBV27 with TRBJ2-3; D is perhaps TRBD2 (5 bases). The CDR3 runs to 15 residues. Trimming took off 2 bases at V and 7 bases at J, with 16 bases between the two ends. Germline V gives CDR1 MNHEY, CDR2 SMNVEV (reference sequence). The CDR3 loop reads CASSLGLALANTQYF. The CDR3 nucleotides are TGTGCCAGCAGTTTAGGGCTAGCCCTCGCAAATACGCAGTATTTT.

This chain connects TRBV2 to TRBJ2-1; tentative D call: TRBD2 (6 bases). The CDR3 loop spans 13 amino acids. Germline V gene data show CDR1 as SNHLY and CDR2 as FYNNEI. With 5 bases removed from V and 6 bases from J, the gap between germline ends came to 11 bases. CDR3 nucleotides: TGTGCCAGCAGTCGGGACTTCCGCAATGAGCAGTTCTTC. As protein: CASSRDFRNEQFF.

This clonotype was counted at least ten times. This chain links TRBV6-6 with TRBJ2-3; 8 nucleotides align to TRBD1. This CDR3 comprises 16 residues. The ends lost 0 bases at V and 5 bases at J; junction bases unmatched: 7. Germline V gene sequence: CDR1 MNHNY, CDR2 SVGAGI (reference sequence). The CDR3 bases are TGTGCCAGCAGTTACTCGGACAGGGTCGAGGTAGATACGCAGTATTTT. Amino acid sequence: CASSYSDRVEVDTQYF.

This clonotype was observed a handful of times. The V gene is TRBV28, the J gene TRBJ1-3; 8 positions match TRBD1. With V trimmed by 1 base and J by 4 bases, 3 bases remained unmatched. The CDR3 has 15 residues. Germline V gene data show CDR1 as MDHEN and CDR2 as SYDVKM. The CDR3 loop reads CASSLSGGRGNTIYF. Written as DNA, the CDR3 is TGTGCCAGCAGTTTATCAGGGGGCAGGGGAAACACCATATATTTT.